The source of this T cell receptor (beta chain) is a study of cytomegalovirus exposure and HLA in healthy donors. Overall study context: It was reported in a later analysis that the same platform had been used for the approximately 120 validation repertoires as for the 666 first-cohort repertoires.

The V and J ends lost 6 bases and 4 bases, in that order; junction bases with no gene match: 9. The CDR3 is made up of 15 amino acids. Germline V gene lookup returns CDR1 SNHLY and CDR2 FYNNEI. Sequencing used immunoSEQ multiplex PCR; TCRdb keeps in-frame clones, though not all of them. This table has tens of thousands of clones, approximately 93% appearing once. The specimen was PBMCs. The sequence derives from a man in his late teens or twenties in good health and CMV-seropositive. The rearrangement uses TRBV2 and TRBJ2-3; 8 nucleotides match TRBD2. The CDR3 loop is CASRVSGGRPDTQYF. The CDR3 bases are TGTGCCAGCAGGGTATCGGGGGGGCGGCCAGATACGCAGTATTTT.